This T cell receptor beta chain was documented in a study of memory CD4+ T cells and cytomegalovirus serostatus. Study findings and constraints: A US-trained random forest predicted CMV serostatus with median AUC around 0.9. Each of 67 CMV-associated TCRbeta sequences occurred in one to five individuals.

The sort gate was single viable CD3+CD4+CD8-CD45RO+ cells for memory CD4+ T cells. Donors' CMV status reflects serum IgG against pp150, pp28, p38, p52. Measured with immunoSEQ multiplex PCR; TCRdb has only the in-frame clones, and not every one. The sample contains about 80,000 clones, approximately 80% of which appear only once. In this sample, this clone turned up a few times. Antigen unknown. The V end lost 2 bases, the J end lost 0 bases, and 8 bases lay between the germline ends. CDR1 and CDR2 (germline): ENHRY, SYGVKD. The CDR3 extends over 15 amino acids. The receptor was derived from an adult in good health and CMV-seronegative. The sample comprised memory CD4+ T cells from blood. The chain carries TRBV10-3 and TRBJ2-4, with a possible D match to TRBD1 (6 bases). Here the CDR3 DNA reads TGTGCCATCAGTGAGGGACAGATAGCCAAAAACATTCAGTACTTC. Protein sequence: CAISEGQIAKNIQYF.